This T cell receptor beta chain appears in the sequencing data of a study of blood T cell repertoires in COVID-19. For the study at large: Samples came from the United States, Italy and Spain, spanning acute and convalescent COVID-19. Sources were T cells, B-cell-depleted T cells, or PBMCs; the material itself was cDNA or gDNA.

Trimming shortened V by 5 bases and J by 1 base, and 12 bases separated the two germline ends. CDR3 length: 14 amino acids. Germline-derived CDR1 and CDR2 are MNHNY and SVGAGI (reference sequence). Under the authors' procedure: Amplification with reference gene primers provided the estimates of nucleated cell counts. The method was immunoSEQ multiplex PCR; TCRdb's version includes in-frame clones alone and lacks a portion of them. The D gene and trimming were derived from the DNA, and the V and J assignments and clone size from that table. The sample includes approximately 77,000 clones, 70% to 90% of them seen just once.

This chain connects TRBV6-6 to TRBJ2-7, with a tentative D call TRBD1 (6 bases). Sequencing was done on a sample of peripheral blood. The TCR sequence derives from a woman aged 55-69 years with acute or convalescent COVID-19. The CDR3 here is CASSQDSWSYEQYF. As DNA, the CDR3 is TGTGCCAGCAGTCAGGACAGCTGGTCCTACGAGCAGTACTTC.